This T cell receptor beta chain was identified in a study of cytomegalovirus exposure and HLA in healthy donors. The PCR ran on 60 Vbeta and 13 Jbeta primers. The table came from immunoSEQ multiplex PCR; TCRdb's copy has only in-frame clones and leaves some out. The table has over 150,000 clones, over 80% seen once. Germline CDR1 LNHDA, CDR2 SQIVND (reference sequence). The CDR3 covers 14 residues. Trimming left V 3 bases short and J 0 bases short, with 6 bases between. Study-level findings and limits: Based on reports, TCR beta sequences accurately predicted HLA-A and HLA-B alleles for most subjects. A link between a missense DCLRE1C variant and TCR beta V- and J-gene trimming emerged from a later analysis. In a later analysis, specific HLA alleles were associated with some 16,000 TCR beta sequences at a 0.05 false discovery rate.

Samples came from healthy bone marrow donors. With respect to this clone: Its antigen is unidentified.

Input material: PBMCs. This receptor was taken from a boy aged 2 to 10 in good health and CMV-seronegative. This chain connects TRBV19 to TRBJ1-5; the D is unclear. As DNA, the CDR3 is TGTGCCAGTAGTATGGCTGGTAGCAATCAGCCCCAGCATTTT. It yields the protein CASSMAGSNQPQHF.